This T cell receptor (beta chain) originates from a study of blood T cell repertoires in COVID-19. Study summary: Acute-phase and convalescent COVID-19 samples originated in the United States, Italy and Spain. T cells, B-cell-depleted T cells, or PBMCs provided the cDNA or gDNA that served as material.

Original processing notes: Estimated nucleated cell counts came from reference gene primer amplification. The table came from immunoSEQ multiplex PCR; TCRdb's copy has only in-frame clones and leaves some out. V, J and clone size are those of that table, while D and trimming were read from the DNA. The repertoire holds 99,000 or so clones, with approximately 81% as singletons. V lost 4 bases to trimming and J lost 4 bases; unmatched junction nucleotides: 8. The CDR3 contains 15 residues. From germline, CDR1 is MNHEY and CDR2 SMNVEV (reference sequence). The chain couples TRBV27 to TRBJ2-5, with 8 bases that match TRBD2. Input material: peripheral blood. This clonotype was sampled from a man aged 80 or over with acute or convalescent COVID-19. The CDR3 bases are TGTGCCAGCAGTTCCCTAGGGCTAGCGGGAGAGACCCAGTACTTC. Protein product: CASSSLGLAGETQYF.